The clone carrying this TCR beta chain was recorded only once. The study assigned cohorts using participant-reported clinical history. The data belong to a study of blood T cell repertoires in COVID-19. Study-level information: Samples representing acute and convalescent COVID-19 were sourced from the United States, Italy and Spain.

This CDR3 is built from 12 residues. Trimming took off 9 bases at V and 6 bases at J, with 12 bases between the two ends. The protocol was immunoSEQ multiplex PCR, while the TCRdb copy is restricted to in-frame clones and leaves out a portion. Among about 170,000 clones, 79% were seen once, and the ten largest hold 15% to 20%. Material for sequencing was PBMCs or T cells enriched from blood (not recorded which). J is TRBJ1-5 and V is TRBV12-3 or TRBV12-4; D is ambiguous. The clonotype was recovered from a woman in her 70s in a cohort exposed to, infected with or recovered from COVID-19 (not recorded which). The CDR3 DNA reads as TGTGCCAGTACGGGTTTAGGTCAGCCCCAGCATTTT. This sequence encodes CASTGLGQPQHF.